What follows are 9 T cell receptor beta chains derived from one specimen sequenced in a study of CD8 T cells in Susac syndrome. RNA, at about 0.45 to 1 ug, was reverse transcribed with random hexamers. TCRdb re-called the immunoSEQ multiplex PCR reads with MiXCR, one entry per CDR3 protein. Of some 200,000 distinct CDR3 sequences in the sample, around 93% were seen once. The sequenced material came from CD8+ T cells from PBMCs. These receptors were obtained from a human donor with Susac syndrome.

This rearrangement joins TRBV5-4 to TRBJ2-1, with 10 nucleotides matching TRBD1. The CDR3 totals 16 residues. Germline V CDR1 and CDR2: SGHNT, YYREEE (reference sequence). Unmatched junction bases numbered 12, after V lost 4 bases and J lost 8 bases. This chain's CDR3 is CASSLTGTGVGYEQFF. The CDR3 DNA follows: TGTGCCAGCAGCCTGACCGGGACAGGGGTAGGATATGAGCAGTTCTTC.

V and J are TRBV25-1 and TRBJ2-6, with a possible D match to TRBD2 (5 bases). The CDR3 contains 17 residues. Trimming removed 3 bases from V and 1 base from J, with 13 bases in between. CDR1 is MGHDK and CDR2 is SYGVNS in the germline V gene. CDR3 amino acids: CASSDRGLGSGANVLTF. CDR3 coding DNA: TGTGCCAGCAGTGATCGAGGGCTTGGGTCTGGGGCCAACGTCCTGACTTTC.

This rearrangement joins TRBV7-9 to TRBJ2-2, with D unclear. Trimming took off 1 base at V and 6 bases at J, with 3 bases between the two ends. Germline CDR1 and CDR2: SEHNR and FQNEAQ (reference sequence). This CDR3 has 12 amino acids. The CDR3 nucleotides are TGTGCCAGCAGCTTAGTCCCCGGGGAGCTGTTTTTT. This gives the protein CASSLVPGELFF. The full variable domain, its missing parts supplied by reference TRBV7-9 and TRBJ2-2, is DTGVSQNPRHKITKRGQNVTFRCDPISEHNRLYWYRQTLGQGPEFLTYFQNEAQLEKSRLLSDRFSAERPKGSFSTLEIQRTEQGDSAMYLCASSLVPGELFFGEGSRLTVL.

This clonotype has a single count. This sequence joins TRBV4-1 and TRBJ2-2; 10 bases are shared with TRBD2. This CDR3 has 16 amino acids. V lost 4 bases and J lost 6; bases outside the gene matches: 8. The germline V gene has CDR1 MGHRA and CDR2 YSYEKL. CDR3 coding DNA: TGCGCCAGCAGCCCTCTGGGAGCGGGGGGGCCCGGGGAGCTGTTTTTT. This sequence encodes CASSPLGAGGPGELFF.

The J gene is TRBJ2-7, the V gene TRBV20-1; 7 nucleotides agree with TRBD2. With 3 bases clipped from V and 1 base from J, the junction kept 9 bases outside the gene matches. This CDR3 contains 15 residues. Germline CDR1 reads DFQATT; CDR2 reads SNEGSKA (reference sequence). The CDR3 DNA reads TGCAGTGCTAGCTTTGTGGGCGGGGGATCCTACGAGCAGTACTTC. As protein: CSASFVGGGSYEQYF.

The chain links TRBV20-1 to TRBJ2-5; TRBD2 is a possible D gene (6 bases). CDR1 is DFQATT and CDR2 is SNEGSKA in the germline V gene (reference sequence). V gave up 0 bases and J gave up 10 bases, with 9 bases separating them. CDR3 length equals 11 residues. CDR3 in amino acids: CSAREGAGQYF. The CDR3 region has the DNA TGCAGTGCTAGAGAGGGAGCGGGCCAGTACTTC.

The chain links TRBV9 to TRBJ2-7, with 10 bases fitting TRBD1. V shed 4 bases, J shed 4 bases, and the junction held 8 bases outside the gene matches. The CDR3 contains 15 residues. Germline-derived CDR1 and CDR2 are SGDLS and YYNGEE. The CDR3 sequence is CASSPSGQGLYEQYF. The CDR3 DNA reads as TGTGCCAGCAGCCCGTCGGGACAGGGGCTTTACGAGCAGTACTTC.

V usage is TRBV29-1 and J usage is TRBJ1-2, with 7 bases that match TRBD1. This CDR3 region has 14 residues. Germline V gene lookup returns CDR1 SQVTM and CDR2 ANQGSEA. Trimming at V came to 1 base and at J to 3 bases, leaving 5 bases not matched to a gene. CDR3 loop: CSVEGAGGYYGYTF. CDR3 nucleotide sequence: TGCAGCGTTGAAGGGGCAGGGGGGTACTATGGCTACACCTTC.

DNA for the CDR3: TGTGCTAGTGGAGCAAACAGCGGGGTTCGACAAGAGACCCAGTACTTC. Translation gives CASGANSGVRQETQYF. The chain carries TRBV12-5 and TRBJ2-5; 7 nucleotides match TRBD2. Germline values: CDR1 LGHNT, CDR2 FRNRAP. V shed 6 bases, J shed 2 bases, and the junction held 12 bases outside the gene matches. The CDR3 consists of 16 residues.